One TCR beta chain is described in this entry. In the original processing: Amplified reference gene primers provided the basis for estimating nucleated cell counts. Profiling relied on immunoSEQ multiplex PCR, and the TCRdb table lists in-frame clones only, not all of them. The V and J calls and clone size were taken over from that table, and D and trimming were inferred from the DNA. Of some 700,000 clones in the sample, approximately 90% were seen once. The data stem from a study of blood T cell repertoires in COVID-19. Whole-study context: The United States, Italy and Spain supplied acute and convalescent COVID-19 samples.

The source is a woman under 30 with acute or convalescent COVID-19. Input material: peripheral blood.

The CDR3 nucleotides are TGTGCCAGCAGCTTGTATATAAACCCGGGGGGGGCCAACGTCCTGACTTTC. Its protein product is CASSLYINPGGANVLTF. The chain has TRBV5-8 and TRBJ2-6; a weak D match, TRBD2 (5 bases). Germline CDR1 is SGHTS and CDR2 is YDEGEE. The CDR3 runs 17 residues. With 1 base removed from V and 4 bases from J, the gap between germline ends came to 15 bases.